These T cell receptor beta chains were read from a single sample in a study of T cells in Graves' hyperthyroidism and ophthalmopathy. MiXCR, applied by TCRdb to the multiplex PCR reads, yields one record per CDR3 protein. The sample has a few hundred thousand distinct CDR3 sequences, 40% to 50% seen once. Sequenced sample: peripheral blood or thyroid tissue (not recorded which). The receptors shown here come from an adult woman with Graves' disease, either hyperthyroidism or ophthalmopathy (not recorded which). Both conserved end residues are part of each CDR3. Fields, in order: CDR3 protein, CDR3 DNA, V gene, clone size, D gene, J gene. D genes are given only for firm matches. Not all rows give a size; the values are once, few, many and, for expanded clones, a class.

CDR3aa: CASSVNVLTF
CDR3nt: TGTGCCAGCAGTGTCAACGTCCTGACTTTC
v_gene: TRBV6-1
abundance: few
d_gene: -
j_gene: TRBJ2-6

CDR3aa: CASSGNRVGEQYF
CDR3nt: TGCGCCAGCAGTGGAAACAGGGTTGGCGAGCAGTACTTC
v_gene: TRBV10-2
abundance: -
d_gene: -
j_gene: TRBJ2-7

CDR3aa: CASNLEVGYEQYF
CDR3nt: TGTGCCAGCAACTTAGAGGTGGGGTATGAGCAGTACTTC
v_gene: TRBV13
abundance: -
d_gene: -
j_gene: TRBJ2-7

CDR3aa: CASSAIQGAGANVLTF
CDR3nt: TGTGCCAGCAGTGCAATACAGGGGGCTGGGGCCAACGTCCTGACTTTC
v_gene: TRBV25-1
abundance: few
d_gene: TRBD1
j_gene: TRBJ2-6

CDR3aa: CASSQFIGFGTKAYEQYF
CDR3nt: TGCGCCAGCAGCCAGTTTATCGGCTTCGGGACGAAGGCCTACGAGCAGTACTTC
v_gene: TRBV4-1
abundance: -
d_gene: -
j_gene: TRBJ2-7

CDR3aa: CASSPQDRGETQYF
CDR3nt: TGTGCCAGCTCACCTCAGGACAGGGGCGAGACCCAGTACTTC
v_gene: TRBV18
abundance: few
d_gene: TRBD1
j_gene: TRBJ2-5

CDR3aa: CASCEDGAWNTEAFF
CDR3nt: TGTGCCAGCTGTGAGGACGGAGCATGGAACACTGAAGCTTTCTTT
v_gene: TRBV2
abundance: few
d_gene: -
j_gene: TRBJ1-1

CDR3aa: CASSSRGGQPQYF
CDR3nt: TGTGCCAGCAGCTCGAGGGGGGGACAGCCCCAGTACTTC
v_gene: TRBV7-2
abundance: few
d_gene: -
j_gene: TRBJ2-5

CDR3aa: CASSRDEGYEQYF
CDR3nt: TGTGCCAGCAGCAGGGACGAGGGATACGAGCAGTACTTC
v_gene: TRBV7-6
abundance: many
d_gene: -
j_gene: TRBJ2-7

CDR3aa: CASSMTGGASPLHF
CDR3nt: TGTGCCAGCAGTATGACAGGGGGCGCCTCACCCCTCCACTTT
v_gene: TRBV6-5
abundance: -
d_gene: TRBD1
j_gene: TRBJ1-6

CDR3aa: CASSGRGGETQYF
CDR3nt: TGTGCCAGCAGCGGACGGGGCGGGGAGACCCAGTACTTC
v_gene: TRBV2
abundance: many
d_gene: -
j_gene: TRBJ2-5

CDR3aa: CASKTGWTEGVRAFF
CDR3nt: TGTGCCAGCAAAACTGGATGGACAGAGGGCGTCAGAGCTTTCTTT
v_gene: TRBV2
abundance: -
d_gene: -
j_gene: TRBJ1-1

CDR3aa: CASSDLGLAGVKTQYF
CDR3nt: TGTGCCAGCAGTGACCTGGGACTAGCGGGAGTAAAGACCCAGTACTTC
v_gene: TRBV2
abundance: -
d_gene: TRBD2
j_gene: TRBJ2-5

CDR3aa: CASSSFPGQGVSPLHF
CDR3nt: TGTGCCAGCAGCTCTTTCCCCGGACAGGGGGTCTCACCCCTCCACTTT
v_gene: TRBV7-1
abundance: -
d_gene: TRBD1
j_gene: TRBJ1-6

CDR3aa: CASKVGGAYEQYF
CDR3nt: TGTGCCAGCAAGGTGGGAGGGGCCTACGAGCAGTACTTC
v_gene: TRBV2
abundance: -
d_gene: TRBD2
j_gene: TRBJ2-7

CDR3aa: CASSTHRAGMNTEAFF
CDR3nt: TGTGCCAGTAGTACCCACAGGGCCGGAATGAACACTGAAGCTTTCTTT
v_gene: TRBV19
abundance: once
d_gene: -
j_gene: TRBJ1-1

CDR3aa: CAAPRTGSYNSPLHF
CDR3nt: TGTGCTGCGCCCCGGACAGGATCCTATAATTCACCCCTCCACTTT
v_gene: TRBV25-1
abundance: -
d_gene: TRBD1
j_gene: TRBJ1-6

CDR3aa: CASSARAGLQETQYF
CDR3nt: TGTGCCAGCAGCGCCAGGGCAGGCCTCCAAGAGACCCAGTACTTC
v_gene: TRBV11-1
abundance: few
d_gene: -
j_gene: TRBJ2-5